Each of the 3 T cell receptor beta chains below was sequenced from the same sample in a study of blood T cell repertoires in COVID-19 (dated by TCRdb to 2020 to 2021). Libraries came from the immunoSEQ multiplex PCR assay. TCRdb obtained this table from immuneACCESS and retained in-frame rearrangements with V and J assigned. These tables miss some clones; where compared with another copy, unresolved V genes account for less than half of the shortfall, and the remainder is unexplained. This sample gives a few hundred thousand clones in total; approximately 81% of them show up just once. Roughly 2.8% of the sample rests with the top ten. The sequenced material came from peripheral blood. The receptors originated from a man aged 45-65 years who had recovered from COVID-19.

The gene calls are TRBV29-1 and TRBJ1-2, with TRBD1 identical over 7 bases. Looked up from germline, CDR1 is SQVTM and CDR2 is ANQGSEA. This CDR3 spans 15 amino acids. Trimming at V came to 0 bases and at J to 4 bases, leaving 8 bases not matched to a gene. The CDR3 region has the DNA TGCAGCGTTGAAGATGAACGACAGGGCTTCTATGGCTACACCTTC. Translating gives CSVEDERQGFYGYTF.

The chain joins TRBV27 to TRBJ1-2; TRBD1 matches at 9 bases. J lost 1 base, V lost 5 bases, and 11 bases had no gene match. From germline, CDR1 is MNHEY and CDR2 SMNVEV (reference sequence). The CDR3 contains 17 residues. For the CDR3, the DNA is TGTGCCAGCAGTAGCAACAGGGGGCCTAAATTTAACTATGGCTACACCTTC. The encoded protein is CASSSNRGPKFNYGYTF.

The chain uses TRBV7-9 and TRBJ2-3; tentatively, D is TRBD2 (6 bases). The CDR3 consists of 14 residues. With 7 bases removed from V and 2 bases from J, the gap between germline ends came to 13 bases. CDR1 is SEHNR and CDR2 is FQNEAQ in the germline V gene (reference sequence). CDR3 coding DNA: TGTGCCAGCATCTCAGCGGGCCCCACAGATACGCAGTATTTT. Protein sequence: CASISAGPTDTQYF.